A selection of T cell receptor beta chains follows, all from one sample in a study of control samples from healthy donors and cancer patients. The repertoire was sequenced with immunoSEQ multiplex PCR; TCRdb's copy has only in-frame clones and lacks some. The sample lists about 94,000 clones, about nine tenths occurring once. Sequenced sample: blood. The receptors come from a woman younger than 35 in good health. The CDR3 runs from the conserved cysteine through the conserved F or W. D genes are given only for firm matches. The size field is filled for only some rows; it gives once, few, many or a size class.

d_call	v_call	clone_size	j_call	cdr3_aa	cdr3_nt
TRBD1	TRBV6-1	-	TRBJ1-2	CASSEAEYRGLSGYTF	TGTGCCAGCAGTGAAGCGGAGTACAGGGGGCTCTCTGGCTACACCTTC
TRBD1	TRBV18	-	TRBJ2-2	CASSPPLQGADGELFF	TGTGCCAGCTCACCACCGTTACAGGGGGCTGACGGGGAGCTGTTTTTT
-	TRBV21-1	-	TRBJ1-1	CASSKRVLRSPEAFF	TGTGCCAGCAGCAAAAGAGTCCTACGGAGTCCTGAAGCTTTCTTT
-	TRBV2	-	TRBJ1-5	CASSTQGVGQPQHF	TGTGCCAGCAGTACCCAAGGGGTCGGCCAGCCCCAGCATTTT
-	TRBV10-1	-	TRBJ1-2	CASSMMKDALPHGYTF	TGCGCCAGCAGTATGATGAAGGACGCTCTACCCCATGGCTACACCTTC
-	TRBV3-1/TRBV3-2	-	TRBJ2-3	CASSVSVMQDTQYF	TGTGCCAGCAGCGTTAGTGTCATGCAAGATACGCAGTATTTT
TRBD1	TRBV25-1	-	TRBJ2-3	CASSDYRGGDLEYF	TGTGCCAGCAGTGATTACAGGGGTGGTGATTTGGAGTATTTT
TRBD2	TRBV6-7	-	TRBJ2-7	CASSYSSGGAYEQYF	TGTGCCAGCAGTTACTCTAGCGGGGGGGCCTACGAGCAGTACTTC
-	TRBV7-9	-	TRBJ1-5	CASTGFGQPQHF	TGTGCCAGCACAGGCTTCGGTCAGCCCCAGCATTTT
-	TRBV6-1	-	TRBJ1-2	CASSEDRAANYGYTF	TGTGCCAGCAGTGAAGACAGGGCCGCTAACTATGGCTACACCTTC
-	TRBV6-1	few	TRBJ1-5	CASSESGGDLQPQHF	TGTGCCAGCAGTGAAAGCGGGGGTGACCTTCAGCCCCAGCATTTT
TRBD1	TRBV9	-	TRBJ1-3	CASSFGQDTKRSGNTIYF	TGTGCCAGCAGCTTCGGACAGGACACCAAACGCTCTGGAAACACCATATATTTT
TRBD1	TRBV4-2	-	TRBJ1-1	CASSQHGALQGRTEAFF	TGTGCCAGCAGCCAACATGGGGCTCTACAGGGGAGGACTGAAGCTTTCTTT
-	TRBV5-5	-	TRBJ1-4	CASSLRIQERGEKLFF	TGTGCCAGCAGTCTCAGGATACAGGAAAGAGGTGAAAAACTGTTTTTT
-	TRBV29-1	-	TRBJ2-7	CSVTESYEQYF	TGCAGCGTCACAGAGTCCTACGAGCAGTACTTC
TRBD2	TRBV2	-	TRBJ2-1	CASFGLAGYNEQFF	TGTGCCAGCTTCGGGCTAGCGGGCTACAATGAGCAGTTCTTC
-	TRBV5-5	-	TRBJ1-4	CASSLGVEQGLEKLFF	TGTGCCAGCAGCTTGGGGGTTGAACAGGGACTAGAAAAACTGTTTTTT
TRBD1	TRBV5-1	-	TRBJ1-1	CASSPSQGGKLAEAFF	TGCGCCAGCAGCCCAAGTCAGGGGGGGAAGCTTGCTGAAGCTTTCTTT
TRBD1	TRBV5-1	-	TRBJ2-2	CASRPGTGKNTGELFF	TGCGCCAGCAGACCAGGGACAGGGAAGAACACCGGGGAGCTGTTTTTT
-	TRBV6-5	-	TRBJ1-5	CASSYKGLFDQPQHF	TGTGCCAGCAGTTACAAGGGGCTTTTTGATCAGCCCCAGCATTTT
-	TRBV7-9	-	TRBJ1-3	CASSQGNGNTIYF	TGTGCCAGCAGCCAGGGTAATGGAAACACCATATATTTT
-	TRBV4-2	-	TRBJ2-2	CASSQEAEEGGELFF	TGTGCCAGCAGCCAAGAAGCGGAGGAGGGCGGGGAGCTGTTTTTT
-	TRBV16	-	TRBJ1-2	CASSQVTAGHGYTF	TGTGCCAGCAGCCAAGTCACGGCAGGACATGGCTACACCTTC